Below, one T cell receptor beta chain is given with its context. Its cognate antigen is unknown. Using immunoSEQ multiplex PCR, the repertoire was profiled, and TCRdb retains in-frame clones only, with some absent. The sample consists of roughly 18,000 clones, 85% to 95% of them appearing once. The regulatory T cell sort gate was CD4+CD25hiCD127low/negative. This sample stems from a study of B cell selection in AIRE deficiency. Points from the study as a whole: TCRbeta-only data showed 36.6% of shared healthy Treg sequences in healthy Tconv. Shorter CDR3s marked shared Treg sequences, biased toward few non-templated insertions.

The CDR3 has 12 residues. The V end lost 2 bases, the J end lost 3 bases, and 5 bases lay between the germline ends. The V gene's germline CDR1 is SGHNT and CDR2 YYREEE (reference sequence). The receptor comes from a human donor in good health. This chain links TRBV5-4 with TRBJ1-1; D not certain. The sample taken for sequencing was CD4+CD25+ Tregs sorted from PBMCs. The CDR3 here is CASSFSDTEAFF. The CDR3 DNA sequence: TGTGCCAGCAGCTTTTCGGACACTGAAGCTTTCTTT.